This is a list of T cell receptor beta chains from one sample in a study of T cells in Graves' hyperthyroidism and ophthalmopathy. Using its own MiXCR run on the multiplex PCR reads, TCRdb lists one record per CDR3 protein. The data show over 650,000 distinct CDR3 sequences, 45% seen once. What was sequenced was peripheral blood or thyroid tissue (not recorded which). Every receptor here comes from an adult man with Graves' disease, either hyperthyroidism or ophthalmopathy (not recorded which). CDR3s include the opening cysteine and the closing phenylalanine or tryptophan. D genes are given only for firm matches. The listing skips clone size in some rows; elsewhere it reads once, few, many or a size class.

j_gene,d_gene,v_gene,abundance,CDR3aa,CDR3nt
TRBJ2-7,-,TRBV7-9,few,CASSLRGLEYEQYF,TGTGCCAGCAGCTTACGGGGGTTAGAATACGAGCAGTACTTC
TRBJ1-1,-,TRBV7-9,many,CASSLGGVITEAFF,TGTGCCAGCAGCTTGGGAGGGGTGATCACTGAAGCTTTCTTT
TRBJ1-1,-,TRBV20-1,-,CSAFGTANTEAFF,TGCAGTGCTTTCGGGACTGCGAACACTGAAGCTTTCTTT
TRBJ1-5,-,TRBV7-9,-,CASSLVGNEQPQHF,TGTGCCAGCAGCTTGGTGGGCAACGAGCAGCCCCAGCATTTT
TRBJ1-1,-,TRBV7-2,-,CASSSFRGTEAFF,TGTGCCAGCAGCTCCTTCAGGGGCACTGAAGCTTTCTTT
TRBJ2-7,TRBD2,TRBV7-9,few,CASSLDTGTRGEQYF,TGTGCCAGCAGCTTGGATACCGGGACTAGGGGCGAGCAGTACTTC
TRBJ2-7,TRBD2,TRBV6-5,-,CASNWTSGASSYEQYF,TGTGCCAGCAACTGGACTAGCGGGGCGAGCTCCTACGAGCAGTACTTC
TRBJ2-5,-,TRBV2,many,CASSSGTYQETQYF,TGTGCCAGCAGCTCCGGGACATACCAAGAGACCCAGTACTTC
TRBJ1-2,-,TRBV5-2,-,CASKGTGYGYTF,TGTGCCAGCAAGGGGACAGGGTATGGCTACACCTTC
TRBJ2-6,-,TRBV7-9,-,CASSLDGVGYSGANVLTF,TGTGCCAGCAGCTTAGACGGGGTTGGCTACTCTGGGGCCAACGTCCTGACTTTC
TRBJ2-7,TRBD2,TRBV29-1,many,CSVESAAGGLEEQYF,TGCAGCGTTGAATCGGCGGCGGGAGGACTAGAAGAGCAGTACTTC
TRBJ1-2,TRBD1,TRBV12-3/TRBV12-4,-,CASSTRQGNYGYTF,TGTGCCAGCAGTACCCGACAGGGGAACTATGGCTACACCTTC
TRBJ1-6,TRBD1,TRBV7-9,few,CASSLSGQAFYNSPLHF,TGTGCCAGCAGCTTATCGGGACAGGCTTTCTATAATTCACCCCTCCACTTT
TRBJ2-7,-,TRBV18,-,CASSPAAGGEQYF,TGTGCCAGCTCACCGGCGGCAGGTGGCGAGCAGTACTTC
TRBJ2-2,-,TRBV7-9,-,CASSLALGTGELFF,TGTGCCAGCAGCTTAGCACTGGGGACCGGGGAGCTGTTTTTT
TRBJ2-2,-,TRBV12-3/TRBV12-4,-,CASRRWGKNTGELFF,TGTGCCAGCAGGCGTTGGGGGAAAAACACCGGGGAGCTGTTTTTT
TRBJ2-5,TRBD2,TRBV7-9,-,CASSQRGAYQETQYF,TGTGCCAGCAGCCAGCGGGGGGCGTACCAAGAGACCCAGTACTTC
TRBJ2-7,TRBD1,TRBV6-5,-,CASSLTFGTVTYEQYF,TGTGCCAGCAGCCTTACATTTGGGACAGTAACCTACGAGCAGTACTTC
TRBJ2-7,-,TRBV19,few,CASSRGGKGEQYF,TGTGCCAGTAGTAGAGGGGGGAAAGGCGAGCAGTACTTC
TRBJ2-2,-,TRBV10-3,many,CAISDRGDNTGELFF,TGTGCCATCAGTGATCGGGGCGACAACACCGGGGAGCTGTTTTTT
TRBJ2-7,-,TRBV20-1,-,CSARDRDPYEQYF,TGCAGTGCTAGAGACAGAGACCCCTACGAGCAGTACTTC
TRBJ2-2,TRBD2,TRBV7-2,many,CASSGRTSAYTGELFF,TGTGCCAGCAGCGGGAGGACTAGCGCCTACACCGGGGAGCTGTTTTTT
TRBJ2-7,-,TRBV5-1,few,CASSRESQPYEQYF,TGTGCCAGCAGCCGCGAATCACAGCCCTACGAGCAGTACTTC
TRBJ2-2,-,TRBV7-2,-,CASSLPGVGELFF,TGTGCCAGCAGCCTACCGGGAGTCGGGGAGCTGTTTTTT
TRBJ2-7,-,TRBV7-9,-,CASSQASGQSYEQYF,TGCGCCAGCAGCCAAGCATCGGGGCAATCGTACGAGCAGTACTTC
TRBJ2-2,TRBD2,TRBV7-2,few,CASSLDLREGDTGELFF,TGTGCCAGCAGCTTAGATTTGCGGGAGGGCGACACCGGGGAGCTGTTTTTT
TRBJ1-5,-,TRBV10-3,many,CAISDTGGNQPQHF,TGTGCCATCAGTGACACAGGCGGGAATCAGCCCCAGCATTTT
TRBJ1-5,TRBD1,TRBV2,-,CASSIDREHGQPQHF,TGTGCCAGCAGTATAGACAGGGAACACGGGCAGCCCCAGCATTTT
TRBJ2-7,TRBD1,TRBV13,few,CASSFRTGGNEQYF,TGTGCCAGCAGCTTCCGGACAGGGGGCAACGAGCAGTACTTC
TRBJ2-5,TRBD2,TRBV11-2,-,CASSQVLAGEYQETQYF,TGTGCCAGCAGCCAAGTACTAGCGGGGGAGTACCAAGAGACCCAGTACTTC
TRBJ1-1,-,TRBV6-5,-,CASSYGGRRAFF,TGTGCCAGCAGTTACGGGGGGAGAAGAGCTTTCTTT
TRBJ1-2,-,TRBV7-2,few,CASSFRGPANYGYTF,TGTGCCAGCAGCTTTAGGGGCCCTGCTAACTATGGCTACACCTTC
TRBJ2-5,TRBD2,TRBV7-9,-,CASNTAGGPQTQYF,TGTGCCAGCAATACAGCGGGGGGGCCCCAGACCCAGTACTTC